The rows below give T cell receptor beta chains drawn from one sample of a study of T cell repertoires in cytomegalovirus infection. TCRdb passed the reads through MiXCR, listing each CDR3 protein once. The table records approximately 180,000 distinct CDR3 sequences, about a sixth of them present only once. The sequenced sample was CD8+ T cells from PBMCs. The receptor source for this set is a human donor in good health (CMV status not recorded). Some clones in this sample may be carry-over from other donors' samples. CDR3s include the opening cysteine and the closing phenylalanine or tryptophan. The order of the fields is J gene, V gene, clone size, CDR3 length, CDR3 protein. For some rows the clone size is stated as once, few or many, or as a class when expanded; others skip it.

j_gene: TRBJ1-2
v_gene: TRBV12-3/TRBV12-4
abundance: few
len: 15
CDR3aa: CASSRARQGRYGYTF

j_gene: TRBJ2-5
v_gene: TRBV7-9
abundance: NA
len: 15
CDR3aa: CASSRPGTLQETQYF

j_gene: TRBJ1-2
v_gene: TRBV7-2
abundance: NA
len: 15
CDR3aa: CASVVDGQEFYGYTF

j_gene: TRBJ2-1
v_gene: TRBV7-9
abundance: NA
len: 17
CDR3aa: CASSLQKTGTDNNEQFF

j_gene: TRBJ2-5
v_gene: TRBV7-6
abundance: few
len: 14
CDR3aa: CASSWGTGSETQYF

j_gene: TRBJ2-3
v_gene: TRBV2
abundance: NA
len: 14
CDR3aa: CASIEGQRTDTQYF

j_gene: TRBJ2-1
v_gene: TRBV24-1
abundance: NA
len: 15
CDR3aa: CATSDWAHSYNEQFF

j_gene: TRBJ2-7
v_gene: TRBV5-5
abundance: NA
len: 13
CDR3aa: CASSVRYSYEQYF

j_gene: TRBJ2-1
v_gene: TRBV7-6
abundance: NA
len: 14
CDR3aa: CASSSGGGRDEQFF

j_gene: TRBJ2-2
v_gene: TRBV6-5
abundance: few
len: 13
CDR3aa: CASSSTGVGELFF

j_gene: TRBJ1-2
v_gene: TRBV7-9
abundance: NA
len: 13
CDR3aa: CASSFEGDYGYTF

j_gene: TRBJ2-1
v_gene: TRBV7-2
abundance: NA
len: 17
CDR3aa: CASSLVKRGSSYNEQFF

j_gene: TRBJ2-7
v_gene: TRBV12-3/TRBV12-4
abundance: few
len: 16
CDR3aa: CASSFGLAGLSYEQYF

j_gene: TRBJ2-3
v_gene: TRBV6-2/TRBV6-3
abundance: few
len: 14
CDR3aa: CASSYNEGWNTQYF

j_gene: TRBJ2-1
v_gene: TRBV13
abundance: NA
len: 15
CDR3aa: CASSSGLDIYNEQFF

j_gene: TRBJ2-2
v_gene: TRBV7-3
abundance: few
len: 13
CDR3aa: CASSLKGGGELFF

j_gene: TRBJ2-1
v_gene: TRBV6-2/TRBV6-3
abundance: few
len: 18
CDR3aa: CASSYSRLTSGGYNEQFF

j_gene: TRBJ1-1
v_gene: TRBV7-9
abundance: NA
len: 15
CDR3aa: CASSPAGQGNTEAFF

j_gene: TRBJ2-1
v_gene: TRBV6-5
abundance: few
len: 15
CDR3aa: CASSQGTAPYNEQFF

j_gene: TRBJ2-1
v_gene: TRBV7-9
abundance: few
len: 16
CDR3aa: CASSLEEGTVRNEQFF

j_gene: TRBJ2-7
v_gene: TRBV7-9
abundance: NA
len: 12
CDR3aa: CASSGGNYEQYF

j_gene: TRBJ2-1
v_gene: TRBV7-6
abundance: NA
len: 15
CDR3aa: CASSHGQSTYNEQFF

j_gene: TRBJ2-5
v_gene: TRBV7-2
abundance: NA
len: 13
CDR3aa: CASSLRHQETQYF

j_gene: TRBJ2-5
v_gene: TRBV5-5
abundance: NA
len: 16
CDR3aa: CASSLIETPGRETQYF

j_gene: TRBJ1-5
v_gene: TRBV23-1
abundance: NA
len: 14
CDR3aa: CASIRREGDQPQHF

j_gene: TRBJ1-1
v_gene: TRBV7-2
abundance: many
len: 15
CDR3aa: CASSSTGALNTEAFF

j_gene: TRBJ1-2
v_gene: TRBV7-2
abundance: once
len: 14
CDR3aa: CASSPVSGGLGYTF

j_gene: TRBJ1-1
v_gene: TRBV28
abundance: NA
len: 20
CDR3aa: CASSLPGNWEDPRRNTEAFF

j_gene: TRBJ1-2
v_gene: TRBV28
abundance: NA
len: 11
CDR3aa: CASSQDYGYTF

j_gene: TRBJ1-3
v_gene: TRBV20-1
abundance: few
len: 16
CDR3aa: CSAPDPAGVHRNTIYF

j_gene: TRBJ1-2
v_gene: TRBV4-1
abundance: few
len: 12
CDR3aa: CASSQGANGYTF

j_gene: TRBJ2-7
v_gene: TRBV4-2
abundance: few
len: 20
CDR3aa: CASSQERSLAGVPGIYEQYF

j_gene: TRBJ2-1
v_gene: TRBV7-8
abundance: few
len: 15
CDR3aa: CASSLEIAGYNEQFF

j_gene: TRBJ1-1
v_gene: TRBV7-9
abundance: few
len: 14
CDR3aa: CASRPRGMNTEAFF

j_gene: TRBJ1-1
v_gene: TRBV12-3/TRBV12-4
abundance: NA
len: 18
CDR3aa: CASSLVPLQGLMNTEAFF

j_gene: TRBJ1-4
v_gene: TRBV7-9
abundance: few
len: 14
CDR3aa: CASSADRALEKLFF

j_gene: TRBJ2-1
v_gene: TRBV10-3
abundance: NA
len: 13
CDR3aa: CAISDGTSNEQFF

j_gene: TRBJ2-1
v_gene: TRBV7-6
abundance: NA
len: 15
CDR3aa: CASSLSPASYNEQFF

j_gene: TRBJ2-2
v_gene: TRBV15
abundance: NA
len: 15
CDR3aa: CATSRSDPNTGELFF

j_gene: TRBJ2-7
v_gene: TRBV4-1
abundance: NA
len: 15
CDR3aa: CASSQIYRESYEQYF

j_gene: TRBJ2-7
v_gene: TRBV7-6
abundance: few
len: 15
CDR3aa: CASSKGSQGVYEQYF

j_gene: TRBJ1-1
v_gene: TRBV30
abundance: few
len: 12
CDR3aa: CAWGVDNTEAFF